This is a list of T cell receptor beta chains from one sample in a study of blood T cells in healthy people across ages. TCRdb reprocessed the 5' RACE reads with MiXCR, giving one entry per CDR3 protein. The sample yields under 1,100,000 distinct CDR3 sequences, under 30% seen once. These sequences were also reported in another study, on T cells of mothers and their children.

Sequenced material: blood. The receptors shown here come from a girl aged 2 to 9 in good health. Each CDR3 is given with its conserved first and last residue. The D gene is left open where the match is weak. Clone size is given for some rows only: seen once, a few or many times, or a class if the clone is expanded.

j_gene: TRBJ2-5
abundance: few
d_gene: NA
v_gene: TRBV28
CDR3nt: TGTGCCAGCAGCTACCCCGGGGGTAAAGAGACCCAGTACTTC
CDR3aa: CASSYPGGKETQYF

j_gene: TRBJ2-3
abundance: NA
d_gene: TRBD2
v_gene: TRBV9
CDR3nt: TGTGCCAGCAGCGTAGCTCGCAGCGGGGACACAGATACGCAGTATTTT
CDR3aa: CASSVARSGDTDTQYF

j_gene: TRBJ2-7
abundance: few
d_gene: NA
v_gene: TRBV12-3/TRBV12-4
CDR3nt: TGTGCCAGCAGTTTGCAAGCCCGCGAGCAGTACTTC
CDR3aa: CASSLQAREQYF

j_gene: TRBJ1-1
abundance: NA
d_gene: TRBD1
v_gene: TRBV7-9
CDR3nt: TGTGCCAGCAGCATCCGCGGACAGGGGCGAACCCTCGGCACTGAAGCTTTCTTT
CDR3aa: CASSIRGQGRTLGTEAFF

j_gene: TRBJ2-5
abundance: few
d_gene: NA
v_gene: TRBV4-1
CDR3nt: TGCGCCAGCAGCCAAGGGGTAGGGTGGGAGCAGTACTTC
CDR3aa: CASSQGVGWEQYF

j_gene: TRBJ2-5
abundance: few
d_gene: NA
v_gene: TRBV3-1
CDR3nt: TGTGCCAGCAGCCCCCGCACAGGGATAGAGACCCAGTACTTC
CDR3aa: CASSPRTGIETQYF

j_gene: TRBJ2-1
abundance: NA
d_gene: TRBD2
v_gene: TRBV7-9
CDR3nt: TGTGCCAGCAGCCAAATAGCGGGAGCCTACAATGAGCAGTTCTTC
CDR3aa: CASSQIAGAYNEQFF

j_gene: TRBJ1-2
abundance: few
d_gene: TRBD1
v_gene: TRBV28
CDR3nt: TGTGCCGCCACGACAGGGACTAACTATGGCTACACCTTC
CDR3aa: CAATTGTNYGYTF

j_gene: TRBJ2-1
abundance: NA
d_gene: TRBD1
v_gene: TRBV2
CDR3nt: TGTGCCAGTATCGTGGCAGGGGGTGCCAATAATGAGCAGTTCTTC
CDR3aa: CASIVAGGANNEQFF

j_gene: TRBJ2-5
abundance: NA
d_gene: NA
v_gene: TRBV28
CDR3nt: TGTGCCAGCAGTTTAATGGCGGTGTGGGCAGTCCCATCTGGGGGAGAGACCCAGTACTTC
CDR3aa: CASSLMAVWAVPSGGETQYF

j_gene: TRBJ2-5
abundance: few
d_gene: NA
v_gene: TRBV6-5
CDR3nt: TGTGCCAGCAGTTCGGCTGTGGGGGAAGAGACCCAGTACTTC
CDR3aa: CASSSAVGEETQYF

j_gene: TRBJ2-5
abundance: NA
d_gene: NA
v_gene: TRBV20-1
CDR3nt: TGCAGTGCGTTCTCCCCGGACGGGGGCCTGACCCAGTACTTC
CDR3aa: CSAFSPDGGLTQYF

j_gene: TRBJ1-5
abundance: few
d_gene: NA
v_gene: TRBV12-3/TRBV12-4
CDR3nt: TGTGCCAGCAGTCAAACACAGGGAGCCCTCAATCAGCCCCAGCATTTT
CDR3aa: CASSQTQGALNQPQHF